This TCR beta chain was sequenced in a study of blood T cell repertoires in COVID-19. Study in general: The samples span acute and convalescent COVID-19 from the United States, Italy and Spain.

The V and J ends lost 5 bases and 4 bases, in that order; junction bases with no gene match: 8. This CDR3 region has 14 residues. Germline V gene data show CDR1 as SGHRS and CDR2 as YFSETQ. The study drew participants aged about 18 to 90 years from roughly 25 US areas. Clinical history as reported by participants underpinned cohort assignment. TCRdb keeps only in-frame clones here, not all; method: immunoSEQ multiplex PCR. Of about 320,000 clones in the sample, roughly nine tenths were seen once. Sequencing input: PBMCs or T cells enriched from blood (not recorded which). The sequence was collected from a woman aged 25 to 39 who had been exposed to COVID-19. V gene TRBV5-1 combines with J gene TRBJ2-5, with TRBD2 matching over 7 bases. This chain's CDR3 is CASSLGRGGETQYF. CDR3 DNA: TGCGCCAGCAGTCTAGGGAGGGGCGGAGAGACCCAGTACTTC.